The rows below give T cell receptor beta chains drawn from one sample of a study of blood T cell repertoires in COVID-19. Data came from immunoSEQ multiplex PCR; TCRdb stores just in-frame clones and leaves some out. This sample has over 300,000 clones, with more than 80% found just once. Input material: peripheral blood. The receptors shown here come from a man in his late teens or twenties who had recovered from COVID-19. CDR3s include the opening cysteine and the closing phenylalanine or tryptophan. Fields, in order: J gene, V gene, CDR3 protein.

J: TRBJ1-2; V: TRBV5-1; CDR3: CASALGDRGAGYTF
J: TRBJ2-7; V: TRBV5-5; CDR3: CASSLPRDSSYEQYF
J: TRBJ1-3; V: TRBV18; CDR3: CASSPGHTIYF
J: TRBJ1-1; V: TRBV5-8; CDR3: CASSSTGAGSTEAFF
J: TRBJ1-6; V: TRBV9; CDR3: CASSVVGENSPLHF
J: TRBJ2-2; V: TRBV6-5; CDR3: CASSFGRANTGELFF
J: TRBJ2-4; V: TRBV30; CDR3: CASTPGGTINIQYF
J: TRBJ2-7; V: TRBV10-3; CDR3: CAISEGLAGSYEQYF
J: TRBJ2-2; V: TRBV9; CDR3: CASSPSGSGSTGELFF
J: TRBJ2-5; V: TRBV4-2; CDR3: CASSHEGTASGAQETQYF
J: TRBJ2-7; V: TRBV11-1; CDR3: CASSRGQGASDEQYF
J: TRBJ2-6; V: TRBV2; CDR3: CAQSGPSSGANVLTF
J: TRBJ1-4; V: TRBV4-2; CDR3: CASSPPGQAEGGLFF
J: TRBJ2-7; V: TRBV6-5; CDR3: CASSYSFQYEQYF
J: TRBJ1-1; V: TRBV19; CDR3: CASSPGQGSTEAFF
J: TRBJ1-1; V: TRBV7-3; CDR3: CASSLIGPNTEAFF
J: TRBJ1-3; V: TRBV6-5; CDR3: CASSSPGQTGNTIYF
J: TRBJ1-4; V: TRBV6-1; CDR3: CASSDRTGNEKLFF
J: TRBJ2-5; V: TRBV10-3; CDR3: CAISESSGETQYF
J: TRBJ1-1; V: TRBV5-1; CDR3: CTSSLATGGTEAFF
J: TRBJ1-2; V: TRBV7-9; CDR3: CASSLGQYYGYTF
J: TRBJ1-3; V: TRBV10-3; CDR3: CATQTSGRNTIYF
J: TRBJ1-1; V: TRBV2; CDR3: CASSLDRVGISEAFF
J: TRBJ1-5; V: TRBV7-2; CDR3: CASSLRPGDQPQHF
J: TRBJ1-1; V: TRBV7-9; CDR3: CASSLVGGDTEAFF
J: TRBJ2-2; V: TRBV7-2; CDR3: CASTSGAVGGSTGELFF
J: TRBJ2-7; V: TRBV27; CDR3: CASSLSGDRVTYEQYF
J: TRBJ2-7; V: TRBV5-1; CDR3: CASSLGSSNLYEQYF
J: TRBJ1-2; V: TRBV19; CDR3: CASSLEADARSYGYTF
J: TRBJ2-7; V: TRBV12-3/TRBV12-4; CDR3: CASSRQGYEQYF
J: TRBJ2-7; V: TRBV4-3; CDR3: CASSHGQGSYEQYF
J: TRBJ2-1; V: TRBV24-1; CDR3: CATSDLNEQFF
J: TRBJ1-2; V: TRBV6-5; CDR3: CASSRGLAYGYTF
J: TRBJ2-3; V: TRBV4-1; CDR3: CASSQDMGGRGPTDTQYF
J: TRBJ2-1; V: TRBV4-2; CDR3: CASSQVYAEYSYNEQFF
J: TRBJ1-1; V: TRBV14; CDR3: CASSPFGTGRTEAFF
J: TRBJ2-2; V: TRBV11-3; CDR3: CASSPRGSNTGELFF
J: TRBJ2-5; V: TRBV3-1/TRBV3-2; CDR3: CASSHGIWVRGGETQYF